This T cell receptor (beta chain) is from a study of tumor-infiltrating lymphocytes in primary liver carcinoma. Study as a whole: Yields of productive TCRbeta reads ranged from roughly 3.65 to 7.13 million per sample and were similar across tissue types.

In regard to this clonotype: One end of the junction is discordant with germline, which a read error may explain.

TCR beta cDNA came from about 500 ng total RNA, primed with a constant-region primer. Libraries covering TCR beta were generated through three nested multiplex PCR rounds (using a slightly modified ARM-PCR). With TRBV1-TRBV30 forward primers and a C-beta reverse primer, the first two PCR rounds were run for about 10 cycles each. One entry per CDR3 protein results from TCRdb running MiXCR on the multiplex PCR reads. The profile shows about 120,000 distinct CDR3 sequences, under 70% of them singletons. Germline V gene data show CDR1 as SGHAT and CDR2 as FQNNGV. The CDR3 is 15 amino acids. From about 19-30 mg of unsorted bulk tissue, DNA and RNA were co-extracted together.

This receptor was identified in a woman in her fifties or sixties with primary liver carcinoma and hepatitis B virus infection. The chain carries TRBV11-2 and TRBJ2-3, with TRBD2 identical over 8 bases. Sequencing was carried out using tumor-adjacent normal liver tissue. Written as DNA, the CDR3 is TGTGCCAGCAGCTTGCGGGAGGAGGGCCCAGATACGCAATATTTT. Translated, it gives CASSLREEGPDTQYF.